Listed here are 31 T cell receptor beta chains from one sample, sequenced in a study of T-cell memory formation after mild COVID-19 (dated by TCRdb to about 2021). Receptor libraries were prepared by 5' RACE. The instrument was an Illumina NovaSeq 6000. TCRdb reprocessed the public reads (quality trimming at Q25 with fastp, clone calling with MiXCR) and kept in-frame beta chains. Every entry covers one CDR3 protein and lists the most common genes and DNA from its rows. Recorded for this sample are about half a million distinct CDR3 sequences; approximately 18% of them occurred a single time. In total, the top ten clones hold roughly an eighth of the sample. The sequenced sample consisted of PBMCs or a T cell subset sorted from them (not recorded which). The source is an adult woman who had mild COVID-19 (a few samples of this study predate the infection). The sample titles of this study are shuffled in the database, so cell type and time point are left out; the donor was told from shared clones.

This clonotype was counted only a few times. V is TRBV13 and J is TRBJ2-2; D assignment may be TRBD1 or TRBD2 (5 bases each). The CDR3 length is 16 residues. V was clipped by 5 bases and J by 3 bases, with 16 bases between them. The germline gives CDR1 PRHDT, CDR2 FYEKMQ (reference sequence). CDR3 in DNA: TGTGCCAGCAGCCTATACGGGACCTCTTACACCGGGGAGCTGTTTTTT. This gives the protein CASSLYGTSYTGELFF.

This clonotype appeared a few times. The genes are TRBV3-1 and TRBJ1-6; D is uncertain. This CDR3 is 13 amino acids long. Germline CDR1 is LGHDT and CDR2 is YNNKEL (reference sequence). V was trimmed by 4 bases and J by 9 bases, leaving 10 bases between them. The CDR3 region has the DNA TGTGCCAGCAGCCGAGACCGCGGTTCACCCCTCCACTTT. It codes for CASSRDRGSPLHF.

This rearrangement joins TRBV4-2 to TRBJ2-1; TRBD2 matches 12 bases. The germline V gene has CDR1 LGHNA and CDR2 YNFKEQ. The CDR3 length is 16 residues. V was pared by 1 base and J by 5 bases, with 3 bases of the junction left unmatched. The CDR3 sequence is CASSQGLAGGHNEQFF. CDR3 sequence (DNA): TGTGCCAGCAGCCAAGGCCTAGCGGGGGGGCACAATGAGCAGTTCTTC.

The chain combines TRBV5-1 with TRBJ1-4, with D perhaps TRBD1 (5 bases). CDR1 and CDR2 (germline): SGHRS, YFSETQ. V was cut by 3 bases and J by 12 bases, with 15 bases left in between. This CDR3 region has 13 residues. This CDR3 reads CASSWLGQGELFF. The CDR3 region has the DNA TGCGCCAGCAGCTGGCTTGGTCAGGGCGAACTGTTTTTT.

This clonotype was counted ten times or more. CDR3: CSVGVAGNEQFF. The CDR3 DNA reads as TGCAGCGTTGGGGTAGCGGGTAATGAGCAGTTCTTC. The V and J genes are TRBV29-1 and TRBJ2-1; 7 nucleotides match TRBD2. The CDR3 contains 12 residues. The V gene end was trimmed by 4 bases and the J gene end by 7 bases; junction bases not matched to a gene: 4. The germline V gene encodes CDR1 SQVTM and CDR2 ANQGSEA.

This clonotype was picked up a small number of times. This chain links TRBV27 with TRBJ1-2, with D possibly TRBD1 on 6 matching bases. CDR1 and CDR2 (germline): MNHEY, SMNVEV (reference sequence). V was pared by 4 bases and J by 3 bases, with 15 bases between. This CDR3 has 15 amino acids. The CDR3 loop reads CASSSLGGPDYGYTF. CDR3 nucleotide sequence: TGTGCCAGCAGTTCTTTGGGGGGGCCGGACTATGGCTACACCTTC.

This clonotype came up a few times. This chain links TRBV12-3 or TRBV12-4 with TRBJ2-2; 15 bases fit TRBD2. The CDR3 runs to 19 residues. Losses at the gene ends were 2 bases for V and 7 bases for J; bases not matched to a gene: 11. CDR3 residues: CASSLIPFGLAGGHGELFF. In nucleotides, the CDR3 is TGTGCCAGCAGTTTAATCCCCTTCGGACTAGCGGGAGGGCACGGGGAGCTGTTTTTT.

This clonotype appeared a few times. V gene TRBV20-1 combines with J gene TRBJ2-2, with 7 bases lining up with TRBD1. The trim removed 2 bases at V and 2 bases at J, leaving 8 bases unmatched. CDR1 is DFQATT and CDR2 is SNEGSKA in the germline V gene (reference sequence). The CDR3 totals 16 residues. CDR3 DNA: TGCAGTGCTAGAAAACCGGGACAGAAAAACACCGGGGAGCTGTTTTTT. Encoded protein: CSARKPGQKNTGELFF.

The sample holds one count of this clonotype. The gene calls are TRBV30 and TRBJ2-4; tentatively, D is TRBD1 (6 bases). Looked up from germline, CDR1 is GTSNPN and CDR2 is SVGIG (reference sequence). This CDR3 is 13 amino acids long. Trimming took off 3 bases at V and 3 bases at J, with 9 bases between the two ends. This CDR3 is CAWRGAGKNIQYF. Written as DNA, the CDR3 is TGTGCCTGGAGGGGGGCAGGCAAAAACATTCAGTACTTC.

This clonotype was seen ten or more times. In DNA, the CDR3 is TGTGCCATCAGTCCCGGGATAAACACTGAAGCTTTCTTT. It yields the protein CAISPGINTEAFF. The chain employs TRBV10-3 and TRBJ1-1; no reliable D call. V shed 5 bases and J shed 2 bases, with 9 bases lying between them. The CDR3 sequence is 13 residues long. Germline CDR1 ENHRY, CDR2 SYGVKD.

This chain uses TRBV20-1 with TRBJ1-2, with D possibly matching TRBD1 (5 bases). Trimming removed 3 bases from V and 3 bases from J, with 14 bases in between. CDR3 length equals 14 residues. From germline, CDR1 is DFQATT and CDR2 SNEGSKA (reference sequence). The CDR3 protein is CSASVKGLHYGYTF. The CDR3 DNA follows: TGCAGTGCTAGCGTCAAGGGGTTGCACTATGGCTACACCTTC.

For the CDR3, the DNA is TGCAGCGCCGCCGGGGCGAGGTTCTCCTATGGCTACACCTTC. This translates into CSAAGARFSYGYTF. The rearrangement uses TRBV29-1 and TRBJ1-2; TRBD1 is a possible D gene (5 bases). V was cut by 7 bases and J by 4 bases, with 19 bases left in between. Germline V gene lookup returns CDR1 SQVTM and CDR2 ANQGSEA. The CDR3 has 14 amino acids.

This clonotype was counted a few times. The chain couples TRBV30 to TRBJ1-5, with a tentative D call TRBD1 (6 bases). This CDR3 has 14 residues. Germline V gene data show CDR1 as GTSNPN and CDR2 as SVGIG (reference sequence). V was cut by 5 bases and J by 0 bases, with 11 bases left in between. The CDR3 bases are TGTGCCTGGGGAGGACAGTATAGCAATCAGCCCCAGCATTTT. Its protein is CAWGGQYSNQPQHF.

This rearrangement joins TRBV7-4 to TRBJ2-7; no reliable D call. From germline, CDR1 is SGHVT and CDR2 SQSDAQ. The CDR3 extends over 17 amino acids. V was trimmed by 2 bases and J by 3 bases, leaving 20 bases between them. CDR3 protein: CASSLRVAGRVVYEQYF. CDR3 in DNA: TGTGCCAGCAGCTTAAGGGTTGCCGGACGGGTAGTCTACGAGCAGTACTTC.

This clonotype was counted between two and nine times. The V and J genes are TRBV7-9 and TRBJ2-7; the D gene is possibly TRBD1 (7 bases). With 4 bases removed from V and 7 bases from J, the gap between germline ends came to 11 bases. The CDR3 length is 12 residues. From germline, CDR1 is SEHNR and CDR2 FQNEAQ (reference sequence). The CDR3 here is CASSSTGTEQYF. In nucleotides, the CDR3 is TGTGCCAGCAGCTCGACAGGGACTGAGCAGTACTTC.

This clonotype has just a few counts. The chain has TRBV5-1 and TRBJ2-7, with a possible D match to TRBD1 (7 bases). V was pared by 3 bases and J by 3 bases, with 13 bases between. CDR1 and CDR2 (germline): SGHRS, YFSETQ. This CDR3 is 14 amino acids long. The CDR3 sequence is CASSSGDSHYEQYF. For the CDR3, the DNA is TGCGCCAGCAGCTCGGGGGACAGCCACTACGAGCAGTACTTC.

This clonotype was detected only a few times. The CDR3 region has the DNA TGTGCCAGCTCAGCCCAGGGGCAGGCAGCCAAAAACATTCAGTACTTC. As protein: CASSAQGQAAKNIQYF. J is TRBJ2-4 and V is TRBV18, with D perhaps TRBD1 (6 bases). The CDR3 runs to 16 residues. Germline V lookup: CDR1 KGHSH, CDR2 LQKENI. The germline V and J ends were trimmed by 5 bases and 0 bases, with 14 bases remaining between them.

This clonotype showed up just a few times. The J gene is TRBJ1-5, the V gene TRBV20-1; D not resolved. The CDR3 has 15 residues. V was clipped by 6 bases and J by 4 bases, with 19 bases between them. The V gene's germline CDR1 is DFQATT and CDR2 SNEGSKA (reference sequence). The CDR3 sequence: CSAADPLGGNQPQHF. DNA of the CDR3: TGCAGTGCCGCCGACCCCCTAGGTGGGAATCAGCCCCAGCATTTT.

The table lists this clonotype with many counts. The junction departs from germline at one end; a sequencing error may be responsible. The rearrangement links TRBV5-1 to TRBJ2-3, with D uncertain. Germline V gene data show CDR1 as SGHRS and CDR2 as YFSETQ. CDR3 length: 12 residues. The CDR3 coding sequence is TGTGCCAGCAGCCCGGACACAGATACGCAGTATTTT. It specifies CASSPDTDTQYF. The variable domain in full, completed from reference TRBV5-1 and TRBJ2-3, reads KAGVTQTPRYLIKTRGQQVTLSCSPISGHRSVSWYQQTPGQGLQFLFEYFSETQRNKGNFPGRFSGRQFSNSRSEMNVSTLELGDSALYLCASSPDTDTQYFGPGTRLTVL.

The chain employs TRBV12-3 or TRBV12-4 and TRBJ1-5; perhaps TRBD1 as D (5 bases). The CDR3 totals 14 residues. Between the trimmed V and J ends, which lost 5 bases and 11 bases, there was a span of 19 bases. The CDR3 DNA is TGTGCCAGCAGTGTCCGGGCCCACCGAGGGGCCCAGCATTTT. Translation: CASSVRAHRGAQHF.

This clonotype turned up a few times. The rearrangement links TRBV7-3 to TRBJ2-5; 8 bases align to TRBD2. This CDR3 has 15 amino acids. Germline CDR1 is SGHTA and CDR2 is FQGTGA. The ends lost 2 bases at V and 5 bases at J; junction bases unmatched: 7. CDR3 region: CASSLFRGGRETQYF. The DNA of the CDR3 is TGTGCCAGCAGCTTATTCCGGGGGGGCCGCGAGACCCAGTACTTC.

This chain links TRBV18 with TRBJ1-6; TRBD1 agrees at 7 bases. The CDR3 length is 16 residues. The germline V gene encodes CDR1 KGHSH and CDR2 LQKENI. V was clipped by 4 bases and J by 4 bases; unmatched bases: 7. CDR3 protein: CASSLQGTSYNSPLHF. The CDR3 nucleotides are TGTGCCAGCTCACTACAGGGGACCTCGTATAATTCACCCCTCCACTTT.

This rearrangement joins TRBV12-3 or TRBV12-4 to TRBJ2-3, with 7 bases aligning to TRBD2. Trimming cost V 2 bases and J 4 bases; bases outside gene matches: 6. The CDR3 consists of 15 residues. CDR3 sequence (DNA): TGTGCCAGCAGTTTATCCAGCGGGGTCGCAGATACGCAGTATTTT. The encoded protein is CASSLSSGVADTQYF.

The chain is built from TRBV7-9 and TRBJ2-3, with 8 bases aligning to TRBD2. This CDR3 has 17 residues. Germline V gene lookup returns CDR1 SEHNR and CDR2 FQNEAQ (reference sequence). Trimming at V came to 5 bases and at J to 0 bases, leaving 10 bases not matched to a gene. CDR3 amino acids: CASSISMGGGSTDTQYF. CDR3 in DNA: TGTGCCAGCAGCATATCCATGGGCGGGGGGAGCACAGATACGCAGTATTTT.

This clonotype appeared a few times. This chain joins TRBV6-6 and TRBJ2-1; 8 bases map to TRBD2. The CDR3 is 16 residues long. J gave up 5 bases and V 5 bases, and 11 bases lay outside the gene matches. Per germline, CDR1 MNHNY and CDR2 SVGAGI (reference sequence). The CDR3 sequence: CASSRLGGGLDNEQFF. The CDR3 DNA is TGTGCCAGCAGTCGACTCGGCGGGGGGCTAGACAATGAGCAGTTCTTC.

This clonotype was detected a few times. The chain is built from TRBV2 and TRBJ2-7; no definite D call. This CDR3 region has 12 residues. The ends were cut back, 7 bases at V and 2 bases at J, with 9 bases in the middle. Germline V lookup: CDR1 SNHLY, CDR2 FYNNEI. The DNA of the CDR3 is TGTGCCAGCAAGGTTAAACCCTACGAGCAGTACTTC. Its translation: CASKVKPYEQYF.

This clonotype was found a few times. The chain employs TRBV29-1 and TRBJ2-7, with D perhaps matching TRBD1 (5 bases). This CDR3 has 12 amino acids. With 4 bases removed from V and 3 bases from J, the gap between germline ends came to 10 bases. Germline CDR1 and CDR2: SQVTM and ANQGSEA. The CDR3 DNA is TGCAGCGTTGGAATTCAGGGCTACGAGCAGTACTTC. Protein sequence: CSVGIQGYEQYF.

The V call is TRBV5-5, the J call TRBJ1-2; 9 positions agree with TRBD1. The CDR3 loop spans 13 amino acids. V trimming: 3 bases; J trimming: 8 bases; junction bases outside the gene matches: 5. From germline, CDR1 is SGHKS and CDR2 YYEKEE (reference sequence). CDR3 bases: TGTGCCAGCAGCTGGACAGGGGTGAGGGGCTACACCTTC. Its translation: CASSWTGVRGYTF.

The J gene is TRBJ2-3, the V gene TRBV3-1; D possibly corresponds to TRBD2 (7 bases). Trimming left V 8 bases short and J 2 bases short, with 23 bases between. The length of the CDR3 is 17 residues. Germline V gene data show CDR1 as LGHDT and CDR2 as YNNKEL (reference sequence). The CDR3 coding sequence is TGTGCCAGCGCCCCGAGAGGGGGGGCCGTTATCACAGATACGCAGTATTTT. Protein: CASAPRGGAVITDTQYF.

CDR3 sequence: CASSYSAGATDTQYF. Written as DNA, the CDR3 is TGTGCCAGCAGTTACTCAGCGGGAGCGACAGATACGCAGTATTTT. The chain carries TRBV6-2 or TRBV6-3 and TRBJ2-3, with TRBD2 matching 8 bases. The CDR3 is made up of 15 amino acids. Germline assignment: CDR1 MNHEY and CDR2 SVGEGT. Trimming took 0 bases from V and 3 from J; bases not matched to a gene: 2.

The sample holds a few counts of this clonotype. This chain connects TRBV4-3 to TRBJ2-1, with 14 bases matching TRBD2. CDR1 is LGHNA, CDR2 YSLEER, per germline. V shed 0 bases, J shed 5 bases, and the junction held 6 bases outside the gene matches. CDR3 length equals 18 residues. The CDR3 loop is CASSQEGGLAGGHNEQFF. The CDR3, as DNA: TGCGCCAGCAGCCAAGAAGGTGGACTAGCGGGAGGACACAATGAGCAGTTCTTC.